A selection of T cell receptor beta chains follows, all from one sample in a study of tumor-infiltrating lymphocytes in primary liver carcinoma. TCRdb reanalysed the multiplex PCR reads using MiXCR and keeps one entry per CDR3 protein. Counted here are approximately 310,000 distinct CDR3 sequences, 55% to 65% occurring once; the ten biggest clones make up roughly 10%. The sequencing input was peripheral blood. Receptor source: a man aged 35-49 years with primary liver carcinoma and hepatitis B virus infection. The CDR3 runs from the conserved cysteine through the conserved F or W. D genes are given only for firm matches. Not all rows give a size; the values are once, few, many and, for expanded clones, a class.

j_gene | v_gene | abundance | d_gene | CDR3nt | CDR3aa
TRBJ2-2 | TRBV11-2 | many | - | TGTGCCAGCAGCTTATCCGCAGGCACCGGGGAGCTGTTTTTT | CASSLSAGTGELFF
TRBJ2-7 | TRBV7-9 | few | - | TGTGCCAGCAGCTACGACCTGGGGGATACCTACGAGCAGTACTTC | CASSYDLGDTYEQYF
TRBJ1-2 | TRBV4-3 | - | - | TGCGCCAGCAGCCAGGAAAGGGATAGAGCTATTTATGGCTACACCTTC | CASSQERDRAIYGYTF
TRBJ2-5 | TRBV10-3 | - | - | TGTGCCATCAGTGAGTCGTTCAGTCAAGAGACCCAGTACTTC | CAISESFSQETQYF
TRBJ2-1 | TRBV5-1 | once | TRBD2 | TGCGCCAGCAGTGGGGGGGTGGCCACAGAGCAGTTCTTC | CASSGGVATEQFF
TRBJ2-7 | TRBV29-1 | few | TRBD2 | TGCAGCGTTGAAATGGCTAGCGGGCTAAGCTCCTACGAGCAGTACTTC | CSVEMASGLSSYEQYF
TRBJ2-3 | TRBV10-3 | - | - | TGTGTCATCAGCCTGGAAGCAGATACGCAGTATTTT | CVISLEADTQYF
TRBJ2-1 | TRBV12-3/TRBV12-4 | - | - | TGTGCCAGCAGTTTTAGTAGGAATGAGCAGTTCTTC | CASSFSRNEQFF
TRBJ2-1 | TRBV29-1 | - | - | TGCAGCGTTGAAGACGGCGGACTGTTCAGCTCCCACAATGAGCAGTTCTTC | CSVEDGGLFSSHNEQFF
TRBJ2-2 | TRBV5-1 | many | - | TGCGCCAGCAGCTTGGCCTTGACCGGGGAGCTGTTTTTT | CASSLALTGELFF
TRBJ2-5 | TRBV5-4 | few | - | TGTGCCAGCAGCTTGGCCTTAGGGACGGGGGAGACCCAGTACTTC | CASSLALGTGETQYF
TRBJ2-2 | TRBV28 | many | - | TGTGCCAGCAGTCCAGGGGGGCAGGGAACCGGGGAGCTGTTTTTT | CASSPGGQGTGELFF
TRBJ2-3 | TRBV5-1 | many | - | TGCGCCAGCAGCGCGGGCTTAAAAAGCACAGATACGCAGTATTTT | CASSAGLKSTDTQYF
TRBJ2-1 | TRBV28 | few | TRBD2 | TGTGCCAGCAGTAGCGGGAGTTCTATCAATGAGCAGTTCTTC | CASSSGSSINEQFF
TRBJ1-1 | TRBV28 | - | - | TGTGCCAGCAGGGGTGGACAGACGACGGGTGAAGCTTTCTTT | CASRGGQTTGEAFF
TRBJ2-1 | TRBV4-3 | many | TRBD2 | TGCGCCAGCAGCCAGACGGTTAATCTTAGCGGGAGAGATGAGCAGTTCTTC | CASSQTVNLSGRDEQFF
TRBJ1-1 | TRBV30 | many | - | TGTGCCTGGAGTGCATCTTGGGACACTGAAGCTTTCTTT | CAWSASWDTEAFF
TRBJ2-1 | TRBV6-1 | many | - | TGTGCGCTCACGGGGCAGATATACAATGAGCAGTTCTTC | CALTGQIYNEQFF
TRBJ1-6 | TRBV5-1 | few | - | TGCGCCAGCAGCTTGAGCACCAAACGGGATTCACCCCTCCACTTT | CASSLSTKRDSPLHF
TRBJ2-4 | TRBV11-2 | - | - | TGTGCCAGCAACCAACACGGTAGGAGCATTCAGTACTTC | CASNQHGRSIQYF
TRBJ2-1 | TRBV4-2 | many | TRBD1 | TGTGCCAGCAGCCTGGGACAGGAGACCTACAATGAGCAGTTCTTC | CASSLGQETYNEQFF
TRBJ2-7 | TRBV6-1 | few | - | TGTGCCTGCAGTGAAGAACAGGGCGGGTTCTACGAGCAGTACTTC | CACSEEQGGFYEQYF
TRBJ1-1 | TRBV6-2/TRBV6-3 | few | - | TGTGCCAGCAGTGACGGACAGCACACTGAAGCTTTCTTT | CASSDGQHTEAFF
TRBJ2-7 | TRBV6-2/TRBV6-3 | - | - | TGTACCAGCAGGCCCAGCGGGCGATCCTCCTACGAGCAGTACTTC | CTSRPSGRSSYEQYF
TRBJ2-3 | TRBV6-6 | - | - | TGTGCCAGCGGTTACTCGACGGGTCCGGAGTCATCTGGTACGCAGTATTTT | CASGYSTGPESSGTQYF
TRBJ2-7 | TRBV6-2/TRBV6-3 | - | - | TGTGTCAGCAGCCCCGACTGGGTTTACGAGCAGTACTTC | CVSSPDWVYEQYF
TRBJ2-7 | TRBV28 | - | TRBD2 | TGTGCCAGCAGTTTGTCGGGAGGGTTGTACGAGCAGTACTTC | CASSLSGGLYEQYF
TRBJ2-4 | TRBV7-8 | many | TRBD1 | TGTGCCAGCAGCCCGGACAGGCAAGACAAAAACATTCAGTACTTC | CASSPDRQDKNIQYF
TRBJ2-3 | TRBV28 | - | TRBD2 | TGTGCCAGCAGGACTAGCGGGGCTCTCCTCCTAGTAGATACGCAGTATTTT | CASRTSGALLLVDTQYF
TRBJ2-7 | TRBV28 | - | TRBD2 | TGTGCCAGCAGTTTGATAGGACTAGCGACCTACGAGCAGTACTTC | CASSLIGLATYEQYF
TRBJ1-4 | TRBV20-1 | - | - | TGCAGTGCTAGACATGGAACTAATGAAAAACTGTTTTTT | CSARHGTNEKLFF
TRBJ1-1 | TRBV29-1 | - | - | TGCAACGTGAGCGGGGGGGGGAACACTGAAGCTTTCTTT | CNVSGGGNTEAFF
TRBJ2-1 | TRBV29-1 | - | - | TGCAGCGTTGAAGAGACAAACTGGAAGGCAGAGCAGTTCTTC | CSVEETNWKAEQFF
TRBJ2-5 | TRBV6-2/TRBV6-3 | - | - | TGTGCCAGCAGTTATCCCTATACAGTAACCCGATGGGAGACCCAGTACTTC | CASSYPYTVTRWETQYF
TRBJ2-7 | TRBV29-1 | - | - | TGCAGCGTGGAGACATTCTACTGCGAGCAGTACTTC | CSVETFYCEQYF
TRBJ2-1 | TRBV11-1 | - | TRBD2 | TGTGCCGGCAGCTTAGCGGGATACGGGCGTGAGCGGTTCTTC | CAGSLAGYGRERFF
TRBJ2-5 | TRBV11-2 | - | TRBD1 | TGTGCCAGCAGCCCCCCAAGACAGGGGCGAGTGACTCAGTACTTC | CASSPPRQGRVTQYF
TRBJ2-3 | TRBV11-2 | - | - | TGTGCCAGCAGCTTTGACCCGGGCCTCACAGGTACGCAGTATTTT | CASSFDPGLTGTQYF
TRBJ2-1 | TRBV7-9 | - | TRBD2 | TGTGCCAGCCAAAGGGCGGGAGAGGCCTACAATGAGCAGTTCTTC | CASQRAGEAYNEQFF
TRBJ2-1 | TRBV11-1 | - | TRBD2 | TGCGCCAGCAGCTTCCTAGCGGTAGCGTACAATGAGCAGTTCTTC | CASSFLAVAYNEQFF
TRBJ1-1 | TRBV30 | - | TRBD1 | TGTGCCTCACAGGGGAATATGAACACTGAAGCTTTCTTT | CASQGNMNTEAFF
TRBJ2-7 | TRBV28 | few | - | TGTGCCAGCAGGACCCCGGGGGCCTACGAGCAGTACTTC | CASRTPGAYEQYF
TRBJ1-5 | TRBV2 | - | TRBD1 | TGTGCCAGCAGTGTGGCCCCGGGACAGGGGTTAAGTCAGCCCCAGCATTTT | CASSVAPGQGLSQPQHF
TRBJ1-1 | TRBV12-3/TRBV12-4 | many | - | TGTGCCAGCAGCTCAGGTTCCCGAGCTTTCTTT | CASSSGSRAFF
TRBJ2-5 | TRBV4-1 | - | - | TGCGCCAGCACCCCTCATGGAGAGACCCAGTACTTC | CASTPHGETQYF
TRBJ2-5 | TRBV6-5 | - | - | TGTGCCAGCAGCAAACAGAGGTTGGAGACCAAGTACTTC | CASSKQRLETKYF
TRBJ2-1 | TRBV30 | few | - | TGTGCCTGGAGTGTACGGGATGAGCAGTTCTTC | CAWSVRDEQFF